This T cell receptor (beta chain) was identified during a study of T cells in Graves' hyperthyroidism and ophthalmopathy. General study results and limits: Separating ophthalmopathy from stable hyperthyroidism was achieved by a 13 V-J model.

TCR beta CDR3 regions were amplified from RNA transcripts. When the TCR CDR3 underwent first-round RT-PCR, the HTBI primer set was used. TCRdb recomputed calls from the multiplex PCR reads with MiXCR, one row per CDR3 protein. The table includes hundreds of thousands of distinct CDR3 sequences, less than 45% detected once. On this clonotype: The target antigen is unknown.

The study left out patients who had uncontrolled infection, other autoimmune disease, pregnancy or lactation. Together with thyroid ultrasound, orbital computed tomography, serum thyroxine and TRAb, clinical symptoms were used for diagnoses. Sequenced input: peripheral blood or thyroid tissue (not recorded which). The source of this sequence is an adult man with Graves' disease, either hyperthyroidism or ophthalmopathy (not recorded which).

CDR3: CASSHGQGASYTF. The CDR3 DNA is TGTGCCAGCAGTCACGGACAGGGGGCTAGCTACACCTTC. The chain carries TRBV7-9 and TRBJ1-2; the match to TRBD1 covers 11 bases. The CDR3 has 13 amino acids. Germline V gene data show CDR1 as SEHNR and CDR2 as FQNEAQ (reference sequence). The V and J ends lost 6 bases and 9 bases, in that order; junction bases with no gene match: 6.